The clone carrying this T cell receptor (beta chain) was seen just once. This was a deep-level run. Assay: immunoSEQ multiplex PCR; the TCRdb copy retains only in-frame clones and omits some. The repertoire holds about 2.3 million clones, with approximately 93% as singletons. The CDR3 totals 12 residues. The V end lost 7 bases, the J end lost 7 bases, and 13 bases lay between the germline ends. Germline V CDR1 and CDR2: MNHNY, SVGAGI (reference sequence). Nashville, Tennessee was home to all donors, each a Caucasian adult. This sample stems from a study of shared clonotypes between healthy human individuals.

The V and J genes are TRBV6-6 and TRBJ1-2, with D possibly being TRBD1 (5 bases). The sequence was collected from a man in his late teens or twenties in good health. Some clones in this sample may be carry-over from other donors' samples. The sequencing sample was made of naive CD4+ T cells from PBMCs. Subset reported: CD45RA+ positively selected. The CDR3 sequence: CASTPGSLGYTF. CDR3 nucleotides: TGTGCCAGCACTCCAGGGTCTCTTGGCTACACCTTC.